This TCR beta chain originates from a study of T cells in Graves' hyperthyroidism and ophthalmopathy. TCR beta CDR3 region amplification was performed from RNA transcripts. An initial round of RT-PCR targeting the TCR CDR3 relied on the HTBI primer set. Each CDR3 protein gets one entry after TCRdb re-called the multiplex PCR reads with MiXCR. The sample comprises 390,000 or so distinct CDR3 sequences, roughly 14% of which are singletons, and about 13% rests with the top ten. Comment on this clonotype: Its antigen is still unknown.

Notes on the study in general: Most thyroid-expanded clonotypes above 0.001 were also found in blood.

Disease duration was under 3 months in the ophthalmopathy patients, who also had a Clinical Activity Score of at least 3 and a NOSPECS grade of at least 4. Lactation, pregnancy, other autoimmune disease or uncontrolled infection led to exclusion of patients. The junction had 6 bases not matched to a gene; V was cut back by 0 bases and J by 8 bases. This CDR3 has 15 amino acids. Germline values: CDR1 SGDLS, CDR2 YYNGEE. The receptor comes from a man in his late teens or twenties with Graves' ophthalmopathy. The sample comprised blood. The V and J genes are TRBV9 and TRBJ2-1; 9 bases fit TRBD2. This CDR3 reads CASSVEAGGGYEQFF. The CDR3 bases are TGTGCCAGCAGCGTAGAAGCGGGAGGAGGTTATGAGCAGTTCTTC.